This TCR beta chain is drawn from a study of T cells in Graves' hyperthyroidism and ophthalmopathy. RNA transcripts yielded amplified TCR beta CDR3 regions. The TCR CDR3 first-round RT-PCR relied on the HTBI primer set. In TCRdb, the multiplex PCR reads were re-called with MiXCR into one record per CDR3 protein. The sample consists of roughly 30,000 distinct CDR3 sequences, approximately 46% of them appearing once. Whole-study findings and limits: Most clonotypes expanded in the thyroid (above 0.001) were also present in blood.

The diagnoses drew upon clinical symptoms, serum thyroxine and TRAb, thyroid ultrasound and orbital computed tomography. Note on this clonotype: What it binds is not known.

The length of the CDR3 is 14 residues. J lost 5 bases, V lost 7 bases, and 8 bases had no gene match. Germline CDR1 reads DFQATT; CDR2 reads SNEGSKA (reference sequence). The chain is built from TRBV20-1 and TRBJ2-1, with 10 positions matching TRBD2. The receptor's source is a woman aged 30 to 39 with Graves' hyperthyroidism. Sequenced sample: blood. DNA for the CDR3: TGCAGTGTCAGAGGACTAGCGGAAGACAATGAGCAGTTCTTC. This sequence encodes CSVRGLAEDNEQFF.